This T cell receptor beta chain was obtained from a study of T-cell reconstitution after alpha-beta-depleted transplantation in children. Findings of the study overall: Recipient T cells and thymic progenitors that survived were the source of the high TCRbeta diversity seen at day 60 in some patients. Alpha-beta T cells present about two months after transplant were reported to originate from several hundred expanded graft clones. It was newly produced T cells that mostly accounted for T-cell counts and diversity one year after transplant.

CDR1 and CDR2 (germline): DFQATT, SNEGSKA (reference sequence). V was shortened by 3 bases and J by 0 bases, with 12 bases between the two germline ends. The CDR3 has 15 amino acids. Unique molecular identifiers tagged the TCRbeta library. TCRdb re-derived calls from the PCR reads in MiXCR, one entry per CDR3 protein. The table shows about 1,000,000 distinct CDR3 sequences, with about 29% occurring only once. Points on this clonotype: The target antigen is unknown.

This TCR came from a boy younger than two who had a stem cell transplant for SCID, so the T cells may come from the graft donor. This chain uses TRBV20-1 with TRBJ1-5; TRBD1 might be the D (5 bases). The source material was PBMCs, mostly from graft donor cells, sampled 360 days after TCRalphabeta/CD19-depleted stem cell transplant. The CDR3 reads CSARPTGTSNQPQHF. CDR3 nucleotides: TGCAGTGCTAGGCCCACAGGCACTAGCAATCAGCCCCAGCATTTT.